The T cell receptor beta chain under discussion was sequenced for a study of response to subunit inactivated influenza vaccine. Using its own MiXCR run on the RT-PCR reads, TCRdb lists one record per CDR3 protein. This sample has 500,000 to 550,000 distinct CDR3 sequences; 20% to 25% occur once, and the top ten carry 2.5% to 3%. Germline CDR1 and CDR2: SGHTA and FQGNSA. Deletions cut 0 bases from V and 6 bases from J, with 8 bases between. The CDR3 runs 13 residues. The sample was also linked to a second study, of T cells expressing NK-cell markers. From that report: In generating TCR beta cDNA, 5'RACE template switching with UMIs was used. The dominant NKG2C+ clonotypes represented about 1.0-7.0% of CD8+ T cells in five or six donors.

The TCR comes from a man aged 45-60 years who received an inactivated influenza vaccine. The J gene is TRBJ1-1, the V gene TRBV7-2; D ambiguous. This material consisted of CD4+ T cells sorted from PBMCs, taken approximately 12 days after vaccination. Written as DNA, the CDR3 is TGTGCCAGCAGCTTAGCGCGAGAGGCTGAAGCTTTCTTT. Amino acid sequence: CASSLAREAEAFF. Full variable domain (remainder filled in from reference TRBV7-2 and TRBJ1-1): GAGVSQSPSNKVTEKGKDVELRCDPISGHTALYWYRQSLGQGLEFLIYFQGNSAPDKSGLPSDRFSAERTGGSVSTLTIQRTQQEDSAVYLCASSLAREAEAFFGQGTRLTVV.